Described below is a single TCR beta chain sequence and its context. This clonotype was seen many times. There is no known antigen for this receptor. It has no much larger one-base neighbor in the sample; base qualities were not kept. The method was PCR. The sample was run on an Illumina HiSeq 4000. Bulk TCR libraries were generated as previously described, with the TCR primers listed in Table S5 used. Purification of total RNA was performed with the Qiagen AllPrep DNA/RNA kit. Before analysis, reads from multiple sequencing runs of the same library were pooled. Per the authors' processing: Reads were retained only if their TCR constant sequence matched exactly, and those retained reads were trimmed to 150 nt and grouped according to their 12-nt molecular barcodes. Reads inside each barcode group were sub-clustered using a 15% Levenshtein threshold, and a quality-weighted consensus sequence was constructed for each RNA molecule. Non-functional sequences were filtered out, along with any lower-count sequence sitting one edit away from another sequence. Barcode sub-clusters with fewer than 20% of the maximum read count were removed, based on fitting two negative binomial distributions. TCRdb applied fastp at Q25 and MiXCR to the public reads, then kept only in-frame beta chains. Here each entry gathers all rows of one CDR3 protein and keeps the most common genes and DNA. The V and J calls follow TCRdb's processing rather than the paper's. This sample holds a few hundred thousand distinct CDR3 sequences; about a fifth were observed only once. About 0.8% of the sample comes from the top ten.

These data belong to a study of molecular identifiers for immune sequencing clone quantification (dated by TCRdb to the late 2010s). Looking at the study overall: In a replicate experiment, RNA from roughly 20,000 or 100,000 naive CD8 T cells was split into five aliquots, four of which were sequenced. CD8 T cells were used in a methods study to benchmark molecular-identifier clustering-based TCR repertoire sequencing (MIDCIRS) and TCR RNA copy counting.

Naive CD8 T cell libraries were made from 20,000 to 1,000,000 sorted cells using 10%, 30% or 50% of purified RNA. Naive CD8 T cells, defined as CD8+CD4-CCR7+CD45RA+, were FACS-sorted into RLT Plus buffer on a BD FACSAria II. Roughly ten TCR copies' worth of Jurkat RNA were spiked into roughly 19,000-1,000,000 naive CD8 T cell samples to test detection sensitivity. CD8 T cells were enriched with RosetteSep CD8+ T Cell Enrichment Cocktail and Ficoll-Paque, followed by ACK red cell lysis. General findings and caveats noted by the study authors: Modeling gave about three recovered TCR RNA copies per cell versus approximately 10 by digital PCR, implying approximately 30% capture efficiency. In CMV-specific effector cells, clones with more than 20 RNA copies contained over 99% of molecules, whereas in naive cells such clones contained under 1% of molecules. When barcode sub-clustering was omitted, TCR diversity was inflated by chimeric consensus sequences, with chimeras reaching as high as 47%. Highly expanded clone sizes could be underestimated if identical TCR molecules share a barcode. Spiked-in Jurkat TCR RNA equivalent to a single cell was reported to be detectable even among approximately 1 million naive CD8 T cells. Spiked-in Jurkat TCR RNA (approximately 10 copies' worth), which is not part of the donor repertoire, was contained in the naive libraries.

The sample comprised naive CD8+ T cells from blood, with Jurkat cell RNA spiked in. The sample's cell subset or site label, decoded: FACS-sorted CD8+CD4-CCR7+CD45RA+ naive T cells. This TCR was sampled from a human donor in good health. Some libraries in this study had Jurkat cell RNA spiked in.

The CDR3 protein sequence reads: CASSSPSRLAGENEQFF. The nucleotides read TGTGCCAGCAGTTCCCCCTCCCGGCTAGCGGGGGAAAATGAGCAGTTCTTC. The rearranged chain carries TRBV28 and TRBJ2-1, and 10 bases in between align with TRBD2. V lost 4 bases and J lost 7 bases, and the count of bases not matched to a germline gene is 13. The CDR3 has 17 amino acids, counting the end cysteine and phenylalanine. This entry keeps only the CDR3 DNA: 51 bases, framed from base 1. The germline V gene gives CDR1 as MDHEN and CDR2 as SYDVKM.